What follows are 14 T cell receptor beta chains derived from one specimen sequenced in a study of blood T cell repertoires in COVID-19. Sequenced by immunoSEQ multiplex PCR; TCRdb stores in-frame clones only, minus some. There are approximately 70,000 clones in the sample; 65% to 85% occur only once, and 4.5% to 5.5% lies in the top ten. The sample comprised peripheral blood. The source is a woman in her sixties or seventies with acute or convalescent COVID-19.

The chain uses TRBV20-1 and TRBJ2-7, with D unresolved. The CDR3 spans 9 residues. Germline V gene lookup returns CDR1 DFQATT and CDR2 SNEGSKA (reference sequence). The CDR3 loop is CRTPGEQYF. The CDR3 DNA follows: TGCAGGACTCCGGGCGAGCAGTACTTC.

The J gene is TRBJ2-3, the V gene TRBV10-3, with 10 bases aligning to TRBD1. This CDR3 contains 16 residues. Germline V gives CDR1 ENHRY, CDR2 SYGVKD. Trimming removed 0 bases from V and 2 bases from J; junction bases left unmatched: 2. The CDR3 loop is CAISESGTGATDTQYF. The CDR3 bases are TGTGCCATCAGTGAGTCGGGGACAGGGGCCACAGATACGCAGTATTTT.

The chain is built from TRBV5-8 and TRBJ1-5; D is undetermined. Per the germline V gene, CDR1 is SGHTS and CDR2 is YDEGEE. V was cut by 3 bases and J by 1 base, with 5 bases left in between. The CDR3 runs to 13 residues. The CDR3 DNA reads as TGTGCCAGCAGCTACAGAAGCAATCAGCCCCAGCATTTT. This translates into CASSYRSNQPQHF.

The chain has TRBV19 and TRBJ1-2; perhaps TRBD1 as D (6 bases). Per germline, CDR1 LNHDA and CDR2 SQIVND (reference sequence). Trimming removed 5 bases at V and 4 bases at J, with 11 bases between. CDR3 length: 13 amino acids. CDR3 residues: CASSSQGPYGYTF. The CDR3 coding sequence is TGTGCCAGTAGTTCACAGGGTCCCTATGGCTACACCTTC.

This clone appeared a few times. The rearrangement links TRBV5-1 to TRBJ2-6, with TRBD1 matching over 11 bases. Germline V gene sequence: CDR1 SGHRS, CDR2 YFSETQ. This CDR3 has 18 amino acids. J was trimmed by 0 bases and V by 0 bases; bases with no gene match: 2. The CDR3 protein is CASSLDGTGGSGANVLTF. The CDR3 region has the DNA TGCGCCAGCAGCTTGGATGGGACAGGGGGCTCTGGGGCCAACGTCCTGACTTTC.

The V gene is TRBV5-4, the J gene TRBJ1-2; perhaps TRBD1 as D (6 bases). Trimming shortened V by 0 bases and J by 8 bases, and 17 bases separated the two germline ends. There are 15 residues in the CDR3. Germline lookup yields CDR1 SGHNT and CDR2 YYREEE (reference sequence). As DNA, the CDR3 is TGTGCCAGCAGCTTGGGTTGGGGGCTCTCGGGAGGCTACACCTTC. Its protein product is CASSLGWGLSGGYTF. Drawing the rest from reference TRBV5-4 and TRBJ1-2, the complete variable domain is ETGVTQSPTHLIKTRGQQVTLRCSSQSGHNTVSWYQQALGQGPQFIFQYYREEENGRGNFPPRFSGLQFPNYSSELNVNALELDDSALYLCASSLGWGLSGGYTFGSGTRLTVV.

The rearrangement links TRBV7-8 to TRBJ1-1; D not resolved. CDR3 length: 13 amino acids. Trimming removed 1 base at V and 6 bases at J, with 9 bases between. The germline V gene encodes CDR1 SGHVS and CDR2 FQNEAQ. CDR3 in DNA: TGTGCCAGCAGCTTAGTTTCCCGCGCTGAAGCTTTCTTT. Protein product: CASSLVSRAEAFF.

This chain links TRBV7-9 with TRBJ1-4, with a possible D match to TRBD1 (6 bases). V was trimmed by 3 bases and J by 8 bases, leaving 16 bases between them. CDR3 length: 15 residues. Germline lookup yields CDR1 SEHNR and CDR2 FQNEAQ (reference sequence). CDR3 in DNA: TGTGCCAGCAGCTTCCGAGGGGGTGGAGAAGAAAAACTGTTTTTT. As protein: CASSFRGGGEEKLFF.

This chain links TRBV6-6 with TRBJ2-2, with 7 bases matching TRBD2. The CDR3 runs 15 residues. V lost 5 bases to trimming and J lost 3 bases; unmatched junction nucleotides: 6. CDR1 is MNHNY and CDR2 is SVGAGI in the germline V gene (reference sequence). CDR3 loop: CASSTAGVYTGELFF. DNA of the CDR3: TGTGCCAGCAGTACCGCGGGGGTCTACACCGGGGAGCTGTTTTTT.

The J gene is TRBJ2-7, the V gene TRBV3-1 (or the pseudogene TRBV3-2), with 9 nucleotides matching TRBD2. Germline CDR1 is LGHDT and CDR2 is YNNKEL (reference sequence). V trimming: 0 bases; J trimming: 7 bases; junction bases outside the gene matches: 16. The CDR3 loop spans 18 amino acids. CDR3 DNA sequence: TGTGCCAGCAGCCAAGATCAGGGCGGGGGGGCCCCGTCGAGGGAGCAGTACTTC. Protein product: CASSQDQGGGAPSREQYF.

This chain links TRBV10-2 with TRBJ1-4, with 7 bases identical to TRBD1. V lost 4 bases, J lost 7 bases, and 3 bases stayed unmatched. The CDR3 contains 13 residues. Germline lookup yields CDR1 WSHSY and CDR2 SAAADI. CDR3 sequence (DNA): TGCGCCAGCAGTGGGACAGGCGGTGAAAAACTGTTTTTT. Encoded protein: CASSGTGGEKLFF.

The gene calls are TRBV18 and TRBJ1-1; the match to TRBD1 covers 8 bases. This CDR3 contains 14 residues. V dropped 6 bases and J dropped 3; count of bases not matched to a gene: 6. The germline V gene encodes CDR1 KGHSH and CDR2 LQKENI. The CDR3 reads CASSRKQGDTEAFF. DNA of the CDR3: TGTGCCAGCTCTCGAAAACAGGGGGACACTGAAGCTTTCTTT.

J is TRBJ2-1 and V is TRBV10-1, with D tentatively TRBD1 (6 bases). V dropped 0 bases and J dropped 3 bases, with 12 bases sitting between them. CDR3 length: 16 residues. In germline, CDR1 is WNHNN, CDR2 SYGVQD (reference sequence). CDR3 DNA sequence: TGCGCCAGCAGTGAGTCGATGGGGGCGGTCTACAATGAGCAGTTCTTC. Amino acids: CASSESMGAVYNEQFF.

The J gene is TRBJ1-1, the V gene TRBV2; 8 bases are a match to TRBD1. V lost 11 bases to trimming and J lost 4 bases; unmatched junction nucleotides: 6. The V gene's germline CDR1 is SNHLY and CDR2 FYNNEI. The CDR3 contains 12 residues. The CDR3 sequence is CAGDRGLTEAFF. CDR3 nucleotides: TGTGCCGGAGACAGGGGACTCACTGAAGCTTTCTTT.